The rows below give T cell receptor beta chains drawn from one sample of a study of T cell responses to AZD1222 COVID-19 vaccine. Measured with immunoSEQ multiplex PCR; TCRdb has only the in-frame clones, and not every one. The sample includes roughly 150,000 clones, about 90% seen only once; the top ten take roughly 9.1%. Sequenced material: peripheral blood, taken 28 days after the second AZD1222 dose. All receptors derive from an adult who received the AZD1222 COVID-19 vaccine. CDR3s include the opening cysteine and the closing phenylalanine or tryptophan. D genes are given only for firm matches. Clone size appears in some rows only: once, few, many, or a class for an expanded clone.

CDR3 length: 16
clone size: -
D gene: -
V gene: TRBV3-1/TRBV3-2
J gene: TRBJ2-7
CDR3 DNA: TGTGCCAGCAGCCAAGATCCTAGCGCAAGCAGTTACGAGCAGTACTTC
CDR3 protein: CASSQDPSASSYEQYF

CDR3 length: 13
clone size: -
D gene: -
V gene: TRBV10-2
J gene: TRBJ1-2
CDR3 DNA: TGCGCCAGCAGCCCCGTCCGGGGGTATGGCTACACCTTC
CDR3 protein: CASSPVRGYGYTF

CDR3 length: 12
clone size: -
D gene: -
V gene: TRBV10-2
J gene: TRBJ1-2
CDR3 DNA: TGCGCCAGCAGTGAGTCCCAGGCCCTCTACACCTTC
CDR3 protein: CASSESQALYTF

CDR3 length: 14
clone size: -
D gene: -
V gene: TRBV5-4
J gene: TRBJ1-1
CDR3 DNA: TGTGCCAGCAGCTTGGGACACACGAACACTGAAGCTTTCTTT
CDR3 protein: CASSLGHTNTEAFF

CDR3 length: 15
clone size: -
D gene: -
V gene: TRBV6-2/TRBV6-3
J gene: TRBJ2-1
CDR3 DNA: TGTGCCAGCAGTGCCACTAGCCGGGGGCGCAATGAGCAGTTCTTC
CDR3 protein: CASSATSRGRNEQFF

CDR3 length: 16
clone size: -
D gene: TRBD1
V gene: TRBV28
J gene: TRBJ1-2
CDR3 DNA: TGTGCCAGCAGTTCCACAGGGGGCGTACCTAACTATGGCTACACCTTC
CDR3 protein: CASSSTGGVPNYGYTF

CDR3 length: 14
clone size: -
D gene: -
V gene: TRBV7-3
J gene: TRBJ1-2
CDR3 DNA: TGTGCCAGCAGCTCGGGGAGCTCGCACTATGGCTACACCTTC
CDR3 protein: CASSSGSSHYGYTF

CDR3 length: 16
clone size: once
D gene: -
V gene: TRBV24-1
J gene: TRBJ2-1
CDR3 DNA: TGTGCCACCAGTGACCCCGGCAGGGGTGGGGTCAATGAGCAGTTCTTC
CDR3 protein: CATSDPGRGGVNEQFF

CDR3 length: 11
clone size: -
D gene: -
V gene: TRBV28
J gene: TRBJ1-4
CDR3 DNA: TGTGCCAGCAGGTCACAGGAAAAACTGTTTTTT
CDR3 protein: CASRSQEKLFF

CDR3 length: 17
clone size: -
D gene: -
V gene: TRBV28
J gene: TRBJ1-1
CDR3 DNA: TGTGCCAGCAGTTTGGTACAGGGCGGTAACAAGGGGGCTGAAGCTTTCTTT
CDR3 protein: CASSLVQGGNKGAEAFF

CDR3 length: 15
clone size: -
D gene: TRBD2
V gene: TRBV6-2/TRBV6-3
J gene: TRBJ2-1
CDR3 DNA: TGTGCCAGCAGTTTCGGACTAGCGGGTATAAATGAGCAGTTCTTC
CDR3 protein: CASSFGLAGINEQFF

CDR3 length: 15
clone size: -
D gene: -
V gene: TRBV6-5
J gene: TRBJ2-6
CDR3 DNA: TGTGCCAGCAGAGCTGAGGGGGCTGGGGCCAACGTCCTGACTTTC
CDR3 protein: CASRAEGAGANVLTF

CDR3 length: 15
clone size: -
D gene: TRBD2
V gene: TRBV18
J gene: TRBJ2-7
CDR3 DNA: TGTGCCAGCTCACGAGGCTCCGGGGAGGGCTACGAGCAGTACTTC
CDR3 protein: CASSRGSGEGYEQYF

CDR3 length: 15
clone size: -
D gene: -
V gene: TRBV18
J gene: TRBJ1-4
CDR3 DNA: TGTGCCAGCTCCCCGAACAGAGCAACTAATGAAAAACTGTTTTTT
CDR3 protein: CASSPNRATNEKLFF

CDR3 length: 11
clone size: -
D gene: TRBD1
V gene: TRBV20-1
J gene: TRBJ1-1
CDR3 DNA: TGCAGTGCCGAACCGGGACAGCGGGCTTTCTTT
CDR3 protein: CSAEPGQRAFF

CDR3 length: 16
clone size: -
D gene: TRBD2
V gene: TRBV3-1/TRBV3-2
J gene: TRBJ2-1
CDR3 DNA: TGTGCCAGCAGCCATTCCGGGGGGAGCTCCTACAATGAGCAGTTCTTC
CDR3 protein: CASSHSGGSSYNEQFF

CDR3 length: 13
clone size: -
D gene: -
V gene: TRBV2
J gene: TRBJ1-1
CDR3 DNA: TGTGCCAGCAGCCGCAGGGGAGGCACTGAAGCTTTCTTT
CDR3 protein: CASSRRGGTEAFF

CDR3 length: 15
clone size: -
D gene: TRBD2
V gene: TRBV28
J gene: TRBJ2-7
CDR3 DNA: TGTGCCAGCAGTGGGTCCGGGACTAGTTCCTACGAGCAGTACTTC
CDR3 protein: CASSGSGTSSYEQYF

CDR3 length: 17
clone size: -
D gene: TRBD1
V gene: TRBV7-2
J gene: TRBJ1-1
CDR3 DNA: TGTGCCAGCAGCCTCTGGACAGGGGGCCTACTGGAGACTGAAGCTTTCTTT
CDR3 protein: CASSLWTGGLLETEAFF

CDR3 length: 15
clone size: few
D gene: -
V gene: TRBV7-2
J gene: TRBJ2-7
CDR3 DNA: TGTGCCAGCAGCCCGCCCGGCGGGGGCAGGACCGAGCAGTACTTC
CDR3 protein: CASSPPGGGRTEQYF

CDR3 length: 12
clone size: -
D gene: -
V gene: TRBV7-9
J gene: TRBJ1-2
CDR3 DNA: TGTGCCAGCAGCCGACAGGATCATGGCTACACCTTC
CDR3 protein: CASSRQDHGYTF

CDR3 length: 15
clone size: -
D gene: TRBD2
V gene: TRBV30
J gene: TRBJ2-2
CDR3 DNA: TGTGCCTGGATTCCTGGGACTAGAGCATCCGGGGAGCTGTTTTTT
CDR3 protein: CAWIPGTRASGELFF

CDR3 length: 15
clone size: few
D gene: -
V gene: TRBV7-3
J gene: TRBJ2-2
CDR3 DNA: TGTGCCAGCAGCCCCAGTGGATCGGGCACCGGGGAGCTGTTTTTT
CDR3 protein: CASSPSGSGTGELFF

CDR3 length: 13
clone size: -
D gene: -
V gene: TRBV19
J gene: TRBJ1-2
CDR3 DNA: TGTGCCAGTAGCCCGGACAAAAACTATGGCTACACCTTC
CDR3 protein: CASSPDKNYGYTF

CDR3 length: 17
clone size: -
D gene: -
V gene: TRBV7-9
J gene: TRBJ1-1
CDR3 DNA: TGTGCCAGCAGCTACCATGGCTCACAGCTCAAAGACACTGAAGCTTTCTTT
CDR3 protein: CASSYHGSQLKDTEAFF

CDR3 length: 15
clone size: few
D gene: -
V gene: TRBV7-8
J gene: TRBJ2-7
CDR3 DNA: TGTGCCAGCAGCTTAGCCGAGGGGGTGCGCGACGAGCAGTACTTC
CDR3 protein: CASSLAEGVRDEQYF

CDR3 length: 16
clone size: -
D gene: TRBD1
V gene: TRBV9
J gene: TRBJ1-4
CDR3 DNA: TGTGCCAGCAGCGAGCACAGGGGGCTCGGGAATGAAAAACTGTTTTTT
CDR3 protein: CASSEHRGLGNEKLFF

CDR3 length: 14
clone size: once
D gene: -
V gene: TRBV28
J gene: TRBJ1-5
CDR3 DNA: TGTGCCACCTTAGAGGGTAAGGGCAATCAGCCCCAGCATTTT
CDR3 protein: CATLEGKGNQPQHF

CDR3 length: 13
clone size: -
D gene: -
V gene: TRBV6-5
J gene: TRBJ1-4
CDR3 DNA: TGTGCCAGCAGTCTGTTTGGTAATGAAAAACTGTTTTTT
CDR3 protein: CASSLFGNEKLFF

CDR3 length: 13
clone size: -
D gene: -
V gene: TRBV2
J gene: TRBJ2-1
CDR3 DNA: TGTGCCAGCGCGACTGTACCCAACAATGAGCAGTTCTTC
CDR3 protein: CASATVPNNEQFF

CDR3 length: 17
clone size: -
D gene: -
V gene: TRBV12-2
J gene: TRBJ2-2
CDR3 DNA: TGTGCAAGTCGACTCTGGGGACCTCAGGAAAACACCGGGGAGCTGTTTTTT
CDR3 protein: CASRLWGPQENTGELFF

CDR3 length: 17
clone size: -
D gene: TRBD1
V gene: TRBV5-4
J gene: TRBJ2-5
CDR3 DNA: TGTGCCAGCAGCCGTCTGCCTTCCGGGACAGTCCAAGAGACCCAGTACTTC
CDR3 protein: CASSRLPSGTVQETQYF

CDR3 length: 16
clone size: -
D gene: -
V gene: TRBV15
J gene: TRBJ1-4
CDR3 DNA: TGTGCCACCAGCAGAGATCCGGGGGGCTCTAATGAAAAACTGTTTTTT
CDR3 protein: CATSRDPGGSNEKLFF

CDR3 length: 14
clone size: -
D gene: TRBD1
V gene: TRBV30
J gene: TRBJ1-2
CDR3 DNA: TGTGCCTGGAAAACGACAGGGAGTGCCTATGGCTACACCTTC
CDR3 protein: CAWKTTGSAYGYTF

CDR3 length: 15
clone size: -
D gene: -
V gene: TRBV6-6
J gene: TRBJ1-3
CDR3 DNA: TGTGCCAGCAGTTACTCGAATGGGCTCGGAAACACCATATATTTT
CDR3 protein: CASSYSNGLGNTIYF

CDR3 length: 15
clone size: -
D gene: TRBD1
V gene: TRBV3-1/TRBV3-2
J gene: TRBJ1-1
CDR3 DNA: TGTGCCAGCAGCCAAAAGCAGGGGGCGCGCACTGAAGCTTTCTTT
CDR3 protein: CASSQKQGARTEAFF

CDR3 length: 13
clone size: -
D gene: -
V gene: TRBV28
J gene: TRBJ1-5
CDR3 DNA: TGTGCCAGCAGTTTAGGCCCCCCACAGCCCCAGCATTTT
CDR3 protein: CASSLGPPQPQHF